This T cell receptor beta chain was documented in a study of blood T cell repertoires in COVID-19. This CDR3 is built from 12 residues. V lost 10 bases and J lost 10, with 19 bases in between. In germline, CDR1 is LNHDA, CDR2 SQIVND (reference sequence). This clone appeared a single time. Generated by immunoSEQ multiplex PCR, the TCRdb table keeps only in-frame clones and is missing some. The sample lists about 210,000 clones, roughly 84% occurring once. The receptor was isolated from a woman in her twenties or thirties who had been exposed to COVID-19. The chain has TRBV19 and TRBJ1-1; the D is unclear. The sequencing input was PBMCs or T cells enriched from blood (not recorded which). The CDR3 DNA sequence: TGTGCCACCCTAGACGTCCCCTGGTCAGCTTTCTTT. Protein: CATLDVPWSAFF. The full variable domain, in which reference TRBV19 and TRBJ1-1 provide the parts outside the CDR3, is DGGITQSPKYLFRKEGQNVTLSCEQNLNHDAMYWYRQDPGQGLRLIYYSQIVNDFQKGDIAEGYSVSREKKESFPLTVTSAQKNPTAFYLCATLDVPWSAFFGQGTRLTVV.